This T cell receptor (beta chain) was captured in a study of shared clonotypes between healthy human individuals. V lost 1 base and J lost 7, with 13 bases in between. The CDR3 runs 14 residues. Germline values: CDR1 MNHNS, CDR2 SASEGT. When replicate PCRs were run on sorted subsets, they used around 0.2 ug DNA, some 30,000 T cell genomes. Produced via immunoSEQ multiplex PCR; TCRdb's table is partial and in-frame only. The data show under 2,500,000 clones, about 94% seen once. The V gene is TRBV6-1, the J gene TRBJ2-5; a weak D match, TRBD1 (6 bases). The source is a man between 18 and 29 years old in good health. The sequencing input was naive CD4+ T cells sorted from blood. The subset: CD45RA+ positively selected. The CDR3 DNA reads as TGTGCCAGCAGTGAAGTACAGGGAATCGGGACCCAGTACTTC. It yields the protein CASSEVQGIGTQYF.